This record concerns one T cell receptor beta chain sequence. Its specificity is not known. Only in-frame clones appear in the TCRdb table, and some are missing; sequencing was by immunoSEQ multiplex PCR. The sample lists 28,000 or so clones, approximately 90% seen once, with roughly 6.8% in the top ten. This entry belongs to a study of T cells in localized non-small cell lung cancer. Notes on the study in general: Adjacent lung was found to contain a median about 60 of the top 100 tumor clones. Because sequencing included only one region (of the tumor), heterogeneity remains possible. Uninvolved neighboring lung showed the greatest T cell clonality, exceeding tumor. Longer overall survival was linked to higher blood T cell density.

V was clipped by 4 bases and J by 7 bases, with 15 bases between them. Germline loops: CDR1 LGHNA, CDR2 YSLEER. This CDR3 spans 14 amino acids. This specimen consisted of peripheral blood, obtained before any cancer treatment. The receptor was derived from a male donor aged 60 or over with stage I lung adenocarcinoma. The chain employs TRBV4-3 and TRBJ2-3; possibly TRBD2 for D (7 bases). CDR3 DNA sequence: TGCGCCAGCAGCCCGCGGGGAGGGGGGAATACGCAGTATTTT. It translates to CASSPRGGGNTQYF.